This T cell receptor beta chain was recovered during a study of T cell responses to AZD1222 COVID-19 vaccine (dated by TCRdb to the early 2020s). Some background on the complete study: TCR sequencing covered roughly 230 trial participants: 207 given two doses of AZD1222 and 26 given two doses of MenACWY control vaccine. Trial participants were enrolled into age subgroups of 18-55, 56-69 and 70-plus years, which contained around 140, 26 and 57 TCR-sequenced participants, respectively.

Worth noting for this clone: It lacks a known antigen. There are no base qualities to consult, and no much larger clone falls within one base.

Here is what the overall study found, with its caveats: Participants were mostly white British and included more females than males, and it was suggested by the authors that clonal diversity may have been underestimated. Reportedly, close to half of the unique spike-specific TCRs recognized epitopes lying outside the regions that are mutated in the B.1.351 and B.1.1.7 variants. Vaccine-associated CD4 TCRs spanned the whole spike protein, with dominant responses in regions 160-218 and 743-854. Because no samples from the day 14 peak response were available, repertoires could be characterized only after the peak T cell response. After two AZD1222 doses, spike-specific TCR breadth and depth were significantly higher than at day 0 and than in MenACWY recipients. Only a handful of AZD1222 recipients were SARS-CoV-2 seropositive at baseline, limiting conclusions about previously exposed vaccinees. The 56-69-year group was small, and its depth increase did not reach significance, likely because of low power.

Clipping removes 6 bases from V and 7 bases from J, with 4 as the unmatched junction base count. CDR1 and CDR2 (LNHDA, SQIVND) derive from the germline V gene (reference sequence). The CDR3 runs 13 residues from the cysteine to the phenylalanine. Solely the CDR3 DNA is kept, with 39 bases framed from the first base. The meaning of the sample's time point label: about 28 days (+/-7) after the second vaccine dose. AZD1222 recipients whose second dose came at about 4 weeks and those whose second dose came at about 12 weeks were combined into one group, since spike-specific TCR depth and breadth did not differ between the two schedules. Samples from vaccinated people were obtained from the UK trials COV001 and COV002, which included a single-blind randomized controlled phase 2/3 trial of AZD1222 (ChAdOx1 nCoV-19) in healthy adults. Trial participant PBMC samples were collected at day 0 and day 28 after the second dose for TCRbeta chain sequencing.

The CDR3 regions of human TCRbeta chains were subjected to immunosequencing. The paper's processing steps were these. Repertoire TCRs were checked for matches against a reference library of SARS-CoV-2-specific TCRs that had been generated using the MIRA antigen-specificity platform. Breadth meant the fraction of unique TCRs that were SARS-CoV-2-associated, whereas depth meant the fraction of total T cells that were SARS-CoV-2-associated. Using the MIRA data, each spike-specific TCR was mapped to the spike region that the TCR reacts to and placed in a CD4 or CD8 class. Log10-transformed breadth and depth values were compared by one-way ANOVA with Sidak's multiple comparisons tests. As stored in TCRdb, this immuneACCESS dataset retains in-frame rearrangements with V and J assigned. A fraction of the clones does not appear; measured against another copy, unresolved V genes explain less than half of the discrepancy, and the remainder lacks a known reason. V and J calls and clone size are given by that table; D and trimming were obtained from the DNA. The sample yields about 31,000 clones; 85% to 90% were counted once. In total, the top ten clones hold 14% of the sample.

This specimen consisted of peripheral blood, obtained 28 days after the second AZD1222 dose. The chain is encoded by TRBV19 joined to TRBJ2-2; 8 middle bases align to TRBD1. The source of this sequence is an adult who received the AZD1222 COVID-19 vaccine. The CDR3 region has the sequence CASRTGAVGELFF. The nucleotide sequence is TGTGCCAGTAGGACAGGGGCTGTCGGGGAGCTGTTTTTT.